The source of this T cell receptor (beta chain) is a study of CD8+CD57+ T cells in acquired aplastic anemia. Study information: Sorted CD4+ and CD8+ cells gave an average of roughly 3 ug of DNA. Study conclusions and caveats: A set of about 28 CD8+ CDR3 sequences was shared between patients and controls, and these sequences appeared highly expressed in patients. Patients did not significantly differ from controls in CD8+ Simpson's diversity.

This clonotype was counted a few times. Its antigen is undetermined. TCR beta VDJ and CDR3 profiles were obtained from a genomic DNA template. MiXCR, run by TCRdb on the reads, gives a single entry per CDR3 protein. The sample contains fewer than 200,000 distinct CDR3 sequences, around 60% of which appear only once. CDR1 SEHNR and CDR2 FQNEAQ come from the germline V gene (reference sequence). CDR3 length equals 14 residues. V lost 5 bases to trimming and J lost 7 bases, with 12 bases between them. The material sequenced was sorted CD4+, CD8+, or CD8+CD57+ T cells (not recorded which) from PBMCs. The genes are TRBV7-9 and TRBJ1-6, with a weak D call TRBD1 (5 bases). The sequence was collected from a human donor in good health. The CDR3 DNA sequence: TGTGCCAGCAGCCCCGGGACGGAGAATTCACCCCTCCACTTT. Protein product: CASSPGTENSPLHF.